This entry features one T cell receptor (beta chain) sequence. Its matching antigen is unknown. This entry is derived from a study of monozygotic twins with inflammatory bowel disease. General observations from the study: Possibly reflecting limited power, no difference in repertoire similarity was found between concordant and discordant twins. Added variability in patient repertoires may stem from differing immunosuppressive treatments.

Blood was drawn once per donor, and each sample measured more than 2 ml. The CDR3 has 16 residues. Germline CDR1 is LGHDT and CDR2 is YNNKEL (reference sequence). TCRdb re-called the 5' RACE reads; every CDR3 protein appears as one record, without DNA. Its table records 350,000 to 550,000 distinct CDR3 sequences. This clonotype was obtained from a human donor with ulcerative colitis or Crohn's disease, or a healthy co-twin of an affected twin (not recorded which). The J gene is TRBJ2-5, the V gene TRBV3-1; the D gene TCRdb calls, TRBD2, cannot be checked with no DNA. The sequencing sample was made of blood. CDR3 sequence reads: CASSQGPGLAEETQYF.